This section outlines one TCR beta chain sequence together with its context. Its antigen is not known. The CDR3 loop spans 15 amino acids. Germline V gene sequence: CDR1 SGHTA, CDR2 FQGNSA. Trimming removed 4 bases from V and 2 bases from J; junction bases left unmatched: 7. These data are taken from a study of cytomegalovirus exposure and HLA in healthy donors. The overall study: The study placed around 85% of its 398 genotyped donors in the Caucasian-associated ancestry cluster.

Study outcomes and limitations: Follow-up analysis seemed to connect common viral pathogens with several of the most significant clusters identified.

The PCR used 60 Vbeta and 13 Jbeta primers. Profiling relied on immunoSEQ multiplex PCR, and the TCRdb table lists in-frame clones only, not all of them. The data contain about 200,000 clones, about an eighth of them seen just once; the ten biggest clones take up 7.8%. The specimen was PBMCs. The source is a man between 50 and 59 years old in good health and CMV-seropositive. This chain links TRBV7-2 with TRBJ1-2; 7 positions match TRBD1. As DNA, the CDR3 is TGTGCCAGCAGCTATTCGGGACAGAAAAACTATGGCTACACCTTC. This encodes CASSYSGQKNYGYTF. The full variable domain, in which reference TRBV7-2 and TRBJ1-2 provide the parts outside the CDR3, is GAGVSQSPSNKVTEKGKDVELRCDPISGHTALYWYRQSLGQGLEFLIYFQGNSAPDKSGLPSDRFSAERTGGSVSTLTIQRTQQEDSAVYLCASSYSGQKNYGYTFGSGTRLTVV.